The clone carrying this T cell receptor (beta chain) was observed a handful of times. The sample belongs to a study of T-cell reconstitution after alpha-beta-depleted transplantation in children. Trimming stripped 1 base from V and 5 bases from J, with 6 bases between. The V gene's germline CDR1 is SGHTA and CDR2 FQGNSA. CDR3 length: 13 residues. A library of TCRbeta sequences, prepared with unique molecular identifiers, was generated. TCRdb re-called the PCR reads with MiXCR, one entry per CDR3 protein. Here the sample spans hundreds of thousands of distinct CDR3 sequences, roughly 15% being singletons.

This clonotype was obtained from a human donor who donated a stem cell graft to a child with acute myeloid leukemia. Sequenced material: PBMCs from the stem cell graft donor, taken from the stem cell graft. The chain is built from TRBV7-2 and TRBJ1-3; no firm D call. The CDR3: CASSLGERNTIYF. The CDR3 DNA reads as TGTGCCAGCAGCTTAGGGGAGAGAAACACCATATATTTT.